These 31 T cell receptor beta chains came from one sample sequenced in a study of cytomegalovirus exposure and HLA in healthy donors (dated by TCRdb to 2016 to 2017). Library preparation was by the immunoSEQ multiplex PCR assay. A mixture of 60 forward primers for TCR Vbeta segments and 13 reverse primers for TCR Jbeta segments was used in the multiplex PCR. Sourced from immuneACCESS, this table was stored by TCRdb with only in-frame sequences that have V and J called. A share of the clones is absent; for the studies checked, an unresolved V gene accounts for under half, and the remainder has no known explanation. The sample table lists tens of thousands of clones, just under 75% of them with a count of one. The top ten clones comprise 5.4% of the sample. The sequencing sample was made of PBMCs. These receptors all stem from a woman in her thirties in good health and CMV-seronegative.

This clone was observed a handful of times. This sequence joins TRBV6-5 and TRBJ1-2, with D possibly TRBD1 on 5 matching bases. Germline CDR1 is MNHEY and CDR2 is SVGAGI. Trimming stripped 7 bases from V and 4 bases from J, with 16 bases between. The CDR3 extends over 14 amino acids. CDR3 nucleotides: TGTGCCAGCACCGTGGGGGGGAGGACCTATGGCTACACCTTC. Translation gives CASTVGGRTYGYTF.

V usage is TRBV19 and J usage is TRBJ2-1, with 7 bases aligning to TRBD2. Trimming removed 3 bases from V and 9 bases from J; junction bases left unmatched: 8. The germline V gene encodes CDR1 LNHDA and CDR2 SQIVND (reference sequence). This CDR3 contains 14 residues. The CDR3 spells CASSISGGSGEQFF. The CDR3 DNA reads as TGTGCCAGTAGTATTTCAGGCGGGAGCGGTGAGCAGTTCTTC.

DNA of the CDR3: TGTGCCAGCAGCTTTTCGGGGGGCGATCAGCCCCAGCATTTT. Its translation is CASSFSGGDQPQHF. This sequence joins TRBV11-2 and TRBJ1-5; D is possibly TRBD1 (6 bases). Germline V gene lookup returns CDR1 SGHAT and CDR2 FQNNGV. V gave up 3 bases and J gave up 5 bases, with 11 bases separating them. The CDR3 sequence is 14 residues long.

This chain joins TRBV7-3 and TRBJ2-1, with 8 nucleotides matching TRBD2. The CDR3 is 16 amino acids. From germline, CDR1 is SGHTA and CDR2 FQGTGA. V was pared by 4 bases and J by 3 bases, with 8 bases of the junction left unmatched. CDR3 amino acids: CASSSKAGEHYNEQFF. The CDR3 DNA reads TGTGCCAGCAGCTCGAAAGCGGGAGAGCACTACAATGAGCAGTTCTTC. Filled out from reference TRBV7-3 and TRBJ2-1, the complete variable domain reads GAGVSQTPSNKVTEKGKYVELRCDPISGHTALYWYRQSLGQGPEFLIYFQGTGAADDSGLPNDRFFAVRPEGSVSTLKIQRTERGDSAVYLCASSSKAGEHYNEQFFGPGTRLTVL.

The J gene is TRBJ1-1, the V gene TRBV10-1; D remains ambiguous. This CDR3 has 13 residues. From germline, CDR1 is WNHNN and CDR2 SYGVQD (reference sequence). Trimming shortened V by 7 bases and J by 0 bases, and 9 bases separated the two germline ends. CDR3 amino acids: CASKAGLNTEAFF. CDR3 DNA sequence: TGCGCCAGCAAGGCAGGCCTGAACACTGAAGCTTTCTTT.

This clone was counted only a few times. The chain combines TRBV11-3 with TRBJ2-2, with a possible D match to TRBD1 (5 bases). The ends were cut back, 5 bases at V and 2 bases at J, with 9 bases in the middle. Germline CDR1 is SGHNT and CDR2 is YENEEA. The CDR3 has 14 residues. Here the CDR3 DNA reads TGTGCCAGCAGCCCCGACAGTAACACCGGGGAGCTGTTTTTT. Its protein is CASSPDSNTGELFF. The variable domain in full, with the rest retrieved from reference TRBV11-3 and TRBJ2-2, is EAGVVQSPRYKIIEKKQPVAFWCNPISGHNTLYWYLQNLGQGPELLIRYENEEAVDDSQLPKDRFSAERLKGVDSTLKIQPAELGDSAVYLCASSPDSNTGELFFGEGSRLTVL.

This clone was seen only once. The chain has TRBV10-2 and TRBJ2-4; D perhaps matches TRBD1 (5 bases). The CDR3 has 15 amino acids. The germline CDR1 and CDR2 sequences are WSHSY and SAAADI. Trimming stripped 0 bases from V and 2 bases from J, with 8 bases between. CDR3 sequence: CASSESGAPKNIQYF. The CDR3 region has the DNA TGCGCCAGCAGTGAGTCTGGGGCTCCCAAAAACATTCAGTACTTC.

The chain recombines TRBV6-5 with TRBJ2-1; a possible D gene is TRBD2 (5 bases). Germline CDR1 MNHEY, CDR2 SVGAGI. V dropped 4 bases and J dropped 7 bases, with 17 bases sitting between them. This CDR3 is built from 15 residues. CDR3 nucleotide sequence: TGTGCCAGCAGTTCCGGCGGTGAGCCGGGAAATGAGCAGTTCTTC. This encodes CASSSGGEPGNEQFF.

As concerns this clone: One end of the junction fails to match germline, which may point to a read error. This sequence joins TRBV7-9 and TRBJ2-5; 10 bases agree with TRBD2. Germline V CDR1 and CDR2: SEHNR, FQNEAQ (reference sequence). CDR3 length: 17 amino acids. The CDR3 DNA sequence: TGTTCCAGCAGCCTTCAAAGCGGGAGGGGAGGACAAGAGACCCAGTACTTC. It encodes CSSSLQSGRGGQETQYF.

In nucleotides, the CDR3 is TGTGCCAGTAGTGGCGGGACTAGCGGGAGGCGTGAGCAGTTCTTC. Translation: CASSGGTSGRREQFF. J is TRBJ2-1 and V is TRBV19, with 15 nucleotides matching TRBD2. The CDR3 loop spans 15 amino acids. The V gene end was trimmed by 5 bases and the J gene end by 9 bases; junction bases not matched to a gene: 5. In germline, CDR1 is LNHDA, CDR2 SQIVND (reference sequence).

The chain links TRBV7-9 to TRBJ2-3; 7 bases fit TRBD2. Germline V gives CDR1 SEHNR, CDR2 FQNEAQ (reference sequence). J gave up 2 bases and V 6 bases, and 11 bases lay outside the gene matches. This CDR3 spans 16 amino acids. CDR3 sequence reads: CASSRAVGGTTDTQYF. DNA of the CDR3: TGTGCCAGCAGTCGTGCAGTGGGGGGGACCACAGATACGCAGTATTTT.

The J gene is TRBJ1-1, the V gene TRBV7-9; tentative D call: TRBD1 (6 bases). The germline V and J ends were trimmed by 4 bases and 3 bases, with 24 bases remaining between them. Germline loops: CDR1 SEHNR, CDR2 FQNEAQ (reference sequence). The CDR3 loop spans 18 amino acids. CDR3 protein: CASSSLTGQALRDTEAFF. CDR3 DNA sequence: TGTGCCAGCAGCTCCCTAACGGGACAAGCCTTAAGGGACACTGAAGCTTTCTTT.

The V gene is TRBV6-5, the J gene TRBJ2-7; the match to TRBD2 covers 7 bases. Germline V gene data show CDR1 as MNHEY and CDR2 as SVGAGI. CDR3 length equals 14 residues. The V gene end was trimmed by 4 bases and the J gene end by 5 bases; junction bases not matched to a gene: 8. The CDR3 DNA sequence: TGTGCCAGCAGTTTCTCTAGCGGATCCCACGAGCAGTACTTC. This translates into CASSFSSGSHEQYF.

The CDR3 reads CASSLTSTGELFF. The CDR3, as DNA: TGTGCCAGCAGCTTAACTTCGACCGGGGAGCTGTTTTTT. The genes are TRBV7-3 and TRBJ2-2, with D unclear. Germline V lookup: CDR1 SGHTA, CDR2 FQGTGA. The CDR3 is 13 amino acids. Deletions cut 0 bases from V and 5 bases from J, with 4 bases between.

The chain is built from TRBV28 and TRBJ2-5, with 7 bases that match TRBD2. Germline V gives CDR1 MDHEN, CDR2 SYDVKM. There are 15 residues in the CDR3. Trimming took 5 bases from V and 3 from J; bases not matched to a gene: 9. DNA for the CDR3: TGTGCCAGCAGTCCGGGGGGAGCGATTGAAGAGACCCAGTACTTC. Residues: CASSPGGAIEETQYF.

This clone was detected a few times. This chain joins TRBV5-4 and TRBJ1-1; 9 positions agree with TRBD1. This CDR3 region has 16 residues. V was pared by 4 bases and J by 0 bases, with 7 bases of the junction left unmatched. The germline V gene encodes CDR1 SGHNT and CDR2 YYREEE (reference sequence). The CDR3 reads CASSVGQGRVNTEAFF. CDR3 nucleotides: TGTGCCAGCAGCGTGGGACAGGGCAGGGTGAACACTGAAGCTTTCTTT.

The chain combines TRBV7-2 with TRBJ1-5, with D perhaps TRBD1 (5 bases). The CDR3 runs 13 residues. The germline CDR1 and CDR2 sequences are SGHTA and FQGNSA. Trimming cost V 5 bases and J 3 bases, with 8 bases left between them. In DNA form, the CDR3 reads TGTGCCAGCAGCCCGACAGACAATCAGCCCCAGCATTTT. Its translation is CASSPTDNQPQHF.

V and J are TRBV5-1 and TRBJ1-1; D might be TRBD1 (5 bases). Germline V lookup: CDR1 SGHRS, CDR2 YFSETQ. CDR3 length equals 17 residues. Trimming removed 4 bases at V and 4 bases at J, with 23 bases between. The CDR3 nucleotides are TGCGCCAGCAGCCAGGCTCCCGGGGGGGGGACGACCACTGAAGCTTTCTTT. It encodes CASSQAPGGGTTTEAFF.

The chain combines TRBV7-9 with TRBJ2-6; 8 bases line up with TRBD1. J lost 1 base, V lost 1 base, and 9 bases had no gene match. Germline V gene data show CDR1 as SEHNR and CDR2 as FQNEAQ (reference sequence). This CDR3 contains 19 residues. As DNA, the CDR3 is TGTGCCAGCAGCTTAGTATCAGGACAGGGAGATTCTGGGGCCAACGTCCTGACTTTC. It encodes CASSLVSGQGDSGANVLTF.

This clone was counted only a few times. This chain links TRBV7-2 with TRBJ2-5, with TRBD2 matching over 10 bases. Trimming at V came to 5 bases and at J to 3 bases, leaving 6 bases not matched to a gene. Germline CDR1 and CDR2: SGHTA and FQGNSA. CDR3 length: 15 amino acids. The CDR3 is CASSPNGLAEETQYF. The CDR3 DNA reads as TGTGCCAGCAGCCCAAACGGACTAGCGGAAGAGACCCAGTACTTC.

This chain joins TRBV4-2 and TRBJ2-7, with D hard to call. V was trimmed by 0 bases and J by 2 bases, leaving 20 bases between them. The CDR3 has 18 residues. In germline, CDR1 is LGHNA, CDR2 YNFKEQ. In nucleotides, the CDR3 is TGTGCCAGCAGCCAAGATCGATCCTACGGTAAGAGTGCCTACGAGCAGTACTTC. Protein sequence: CASSQDRSYGKSAYEQYF.

The rearrangement links TRBV10-3 to TRBJ1-5; 7 bases align to TRBD1. The CDR3 sequence is 15 residues long. CDR1 is ENHRY, CDR2 SYGVKD, per germline. The ends lost 0 bases at V and 2 bases at J; junction bases unmatched: 1. The CDR3 spells CAISESGTGNQPQHF. The CDR3 nucleotides are TGTGCCATCAGTGAGTCGGGGACAGGCAATCAGCCCCAGCATTTT.

The chain employs TRBV7-3 and TRBJ2-3, with a possible D match to TRBD2 (5 bases). This CDR3 spans 16 amino acids. V was cut by 1 base and J by 4 bases, with 15 bases left in between. Germline V gene data show CDR1 as SGHTA and CDR2 as FQGTGA. The CDR3 DNA sequence: TGTGCCAGCAGCTTAAGCTTACTGGCGGGCGCAGATACGCAGTATTTT. Translation: CASSLSLLAGADTQYF.

This chain joins TRBV11-2 and TRBJ2-1, with 8 bases identical to TRBD1. CDR1 is SGHAT and CDR2 is FQNNGV in the germline V gene. The CDR3 extends over 13 amino acids. The J segment lost 7 bases and the V segment lost 4 bases, leaving 3 bases of the junction unmatched. The DNA of the CDR3 is TGTGCCAGCAGCTCTAACAGGGGGAATGAGCAGTTCTTC. Its protein is CASSSNRGNEQFF.

The CDR3 spells CASSLGQGGVWGNTIYF. CDR3 bases: TGCGCCAGCAGCCTGGGGCAAGGGGGAGTATGGGGAAACACCATATATTTT. The chain is built from TRBV4-1 and TRBJ1-3; weak D call: TRBD1 (6 bases). Per the germline V gene, CDR1 is MGHRA and CDR2 is YSYEKL. Deletions cut 4 bases from V and 4 bases from J, with 20 bases between. The length of the CDR3 is 17 residues.

The chain links TRBV6-4 to TRBJ2-3, with a possible D match to TRBD2 (5 bases). CDR1 and CDR2 from the germline V gene are MRHNA and SNTAGT. The CDR3 extends over 14 amino acids. V was trimmed by 2 bases and J by 8 bases, leaving 14 bases between them. CDR3 bases: TGTGCCAGCAGTGACCACAAGGACTCAAGTACGCAGTATTTT. This encodes CASSDHKDSSTQYF.

The chain recombines TRBV30 with TRBJ1-5; D is unresolved. The germline gives CDR1 GTSNPN, CDR2 SVGIG (reference sequence). This CDR3 has 12 residues. Trimming stripped 0 bases from V and 7 bases from J, with 7 bases between. CDR3 bases: TGTGCCTGGAGTGTACTAAGGCAGCCCCAGCATTTT. Translation gives CAWSVLRQPQHF.

Note on this clone: A read error may produce the germline difference seen at one junction end. The chain carries TRBV29-1 and TRBJ2-6; possible D gene TRBD1, 6 bases. The CDR3 covers 13 residues. Germline V gives CDR1 SQVTM, CDR2 ANQGSEA. The CDR3 nucleotides read TGTGGGGGCAGTTTCGCTGGGGCCAACGTCCTGACTTTC. Amino acid sequence: CGGSFAGANVLTF.

This rearrangement joins TRBV19 to TRBJ2-2; 7 bases map to TRBD2. The V gene end was trimmed by 4 bases and the J gene end by 1 base; junction bases not matched to a gene: 6. Germline-derived CDR1 and CDR2 are LNHDA and SQIVND (reference sequence). CDR3 length: 16 amino acids. In DNA form, the CDR3 reads TGTGCCAGTAGTAGCGGGCTAGCGGAGAACACCGGGGAGCTGTTTTTT. As protein: CASSSGLAENTGELFF.

This clone has a single count. The chain carries TRBV28 and TRBJ1-1; D is uncertain. Trimming pared 3 bases from V and 0 bases from J, leaving 2 bases between. The CDR3 is 12 residues long. Germline loops: CDR1 MDHEN, CDR2 SYDVKM. CDR3 region: CASSFVNTEAFF. CDR3 bases: TGTGCCAGCAGTTTCGTGAACACTGAAGCTTTCTTT.

This rearrangement joins TRBV9 to TRBJ2-1; 11 bases line up with TRBD2. Germline-derived CDR1 and CDR2 are SGDLS and YYNGEE. This CDR3 is 13 amino acids long. J lost 8 bases, V lost 2 bases, and 0 bases had no gene match. For the CDR3, the DNA is TGTGCCAGCAGCGTTAGCGGGGGGGATGAGCAGTTCTTC. This encodes CASSVSGGDEQFF.